This record looks at one T cell receptor beta chain sequence and its context. Trimming removed 4 bases at V and 5 bases at J, with 14 bases between. The CDR3 covers 14 residues. Germline CDR1 and CDR2: MNHEY and SVGAGI. The data are from a study of blood T cell repertoires in COVID-19. Assignment of participants to cohorts was predicated upon participant-reported clinical history. Sequencing used immunoSEQ multiplex PCR; TCRdb keeps in-frame clones, though not all of them. The sample has 350,000 or so clones, about 86% seen once. Sequenced: PBMCs or T cells enriched from blood (not recorded which). This chain uses TRBV6-5 with TRBJ1-2; possible D gene TRBD1, 6 bases. The sequence came from a woman aged 40-49 years with acute COVID-19. CDR3 DNA sequence: TGTGCCAGCAGTTCGGGACAACGACGTTATGGCTACACCTTC. It specifies CASSSGQRRYGYTF.